This section outlines one TCR beta chain sequence together with its context. As yet, its antigen is unknown. The data were taken from a study of T cell repertoires in cytomegalovirus infection. V dropped 5 bases and J dropped 2 bases, with 12 bases sitting between them. Per the germline V gene, CDR1 is LNHDA and CDR2 is SQIVND (reference sequence). The CDR3 sequence is 14 residues long. TCRdb reprocessed the reads with MiXCR, giving one entry per CDR3 protein. The table has about 770,000 distinct CDR3 sequences, almost 30% seen once. The rearrangement links TRBV19 to TRBJ2-5, with a possible D match to TRBD2 (6 bases). This sample comprised cultured CD8+ T cells from PBMCs, obtained from culture after CMV antigen stimulation. The sequence was collected from a human donor in good health (CMV status not recorded). Some clones in this sample may be carry-over from other donors' samples. CDR3 sequence: CASSDLRGQETQYF. CDR3 in DNA: TGTGCCAGTAGTGATCTTCGGGGGCAAGAGACCCAGTACTTC.